This T cell receptor (beta chain) comes out of a study of blood T cells in healthy people across ages. This clonotype was counted a few times. Its antigen is unknown. Germline V gives CDR1 MNHEY, CDR2 SVGAGI. The CDR3 contains 16 residues. Trimming took off 6 bases at V and 0 bases at J, with 14 bases between the two ends. Study outcomes and limitations: Diversity estimates from one million T cells were considered underestimates.

Sample-barcoded 5' priming and a J-beta primer mix drove a second PCR of roughly 6 to 12 cycles. TCRdb re-called the 5' RACE reads through MiXCR, storing one row per CDR3 protein. The sample has over 1,200,000 distinct CDR3 sequences; 59% are singletons. This sequence was found in a man aged 18 to 30 in good health. The sample taken for sequencing was blood. The chain carries TRBV6-5 and TRBJ1-4; D unresolved. DNA for the CDR3: TGTGCCAGCAGAGTTGATGGGGAACCAACTAATGAAAAACTGTTTTTT. Its translation: CASRVDGEPTNEKLFF.